Listed below are T cell receptor beta chains from one sample, sequenced in a study of control samples from healthy donors and cancer patients. Clones were sequenced by immunoSEQ multiplex PCR, and TCRdb holds only the in-frame ones, with some missing. The repertoire holds 150,000 or so clones, with 90% to 95% as singletons. Source material: blood. These receptor sequences come from a woman aged 40 to 50 in good health. Each CDR3 is given with its conserved first and last residue. D genes are given only for firm matches. A clone size is listed for some rows: how often the clone was seen (once, few, many), or a class if it is expanded.

>TRBD1|once|TRBJ1-1|TRBV6-5
TGTGCCAGCAGCGCTACAGGGGGCACTGAAGCTTTCTTT
CASSATGGTEAFF
>TRBD1|few|TRBJ1-3|TRBV4-1
TGCGCCAGCAGCCAGACAGGGGGTGTGGGAAACACCATATATTTT
CASSQTGGVGNTIYF
>-|-|TRBJ1-5|TRBV7-2
TGTGCCAGCAGCTTACAGGGACGGGACAATCAGCCCCAGCATTTT
CASSLQGRDNQPQHF
>TRBD1|-|TRBJ1-2|TRBV18
TGTGCCAGCTCACCAGACAGGGGGTCTGGCTACACCTTC
CASSPDRGSGYTF
>-|-|TRBJ2-1|TRBV9
TGTGCCAGCAGCGTAGATGGTGGGTCCTACAATGAGCAGTTCTTC
CASSVDGGSYNEQFF
>TRBD1|-|TRBJ1-4|TRBV7-9
TGTGCCAGCAGCTTAAACAGGGGGCTCGTTAATGAAAAACTGTTTTTT
CASSLNRGLVNEKLFF
>-|-|TRBJ1-2|TRBV9
TGTGCCAGCAGCGTAGGGAAGGGTAGTGGCTACACCTTC
CASSVGKGSGYTF
>TRBD2|-|TRBJ2-5|TRBV30
TGTGCCTGGAGTTTCGGAGCGGGAGGTCAGACCCAGTACTTC
CAWSFGAGGQTQYF
>-|-|TRBJ2-5|TRBV9
TGTGCCAGCAGCGTAGGCGTCAGGCCCCGTTCTGAGACCCAGTACTTC
CASSVGVRPRSETQYF
>TRBD2|-|TRBJ2-3|TRBV5-1
TGCGCCAGCAGCCCCATACTAGCGGGGGCCACAGATACGCAGTATTTT
CASSPILAGATDTQYF
>-|-|TRBJ1-4|TRBV5-5
TGTGCCAGCAGCTACAGGGCAACTAATGAAAAACTGTTTTTT
CASSYRATNEKLFF
>-|-|TRBJ1-4|TRBV7-9
TGTGCCAGCAGCTTAACCAACTCAGGGGCAACTAATGAAAAACTGTTTTTT
CASSLTNSGATNEKLFF
>-|-|TRBJ1-5|TRBV7-2
TGTGCCAGCAGCTTAGATGTTAATCAGCCCCAGCATTTT
CASSLDVNQPQHF
>-|-|TRBJ1-3|TRBV6-5
TGTGCCAGCAGTTACTCAGGGGGTCTGGCTGGAAACACCATATATTTT
CASSYSGGLAGNTIYF
>TRBD2|-|TRBJ2-2|TRBV11-3
TGTGCCAGCAGCCCGGGACTAGGGAACACCGGGGAGCTGTTTTTT
CASSPGLGNTGELFF
>-|-|TRBJ2-7|TRBV9
TGTGCCAGCAGCGTCGGGAGCGCAAGGTCTATTGCTCACGAGCAGTACTTC
CASSVGSARSIAHEQYF
>-|few|TRBJ1-3|TRBV6-2/TRBV6-3
TGTGCCAGCAGTTTACGGGGAAATATTGGAAACACCATATATTTT
CASSLRGNIGNTIYF